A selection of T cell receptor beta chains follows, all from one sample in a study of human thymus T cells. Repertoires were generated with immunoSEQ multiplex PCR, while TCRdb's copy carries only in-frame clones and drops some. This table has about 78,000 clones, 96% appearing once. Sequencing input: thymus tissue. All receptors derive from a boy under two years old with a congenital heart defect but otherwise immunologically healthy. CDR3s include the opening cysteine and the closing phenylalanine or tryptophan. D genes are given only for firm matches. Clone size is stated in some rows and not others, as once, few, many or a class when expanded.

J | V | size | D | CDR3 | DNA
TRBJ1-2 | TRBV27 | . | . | CAGHGLGYGYTF | TGTGCCGGACATGGTCTAGGCTATGGCTACACCTTC
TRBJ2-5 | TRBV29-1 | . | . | CSLLVGGQGETQYF | TGCAGCCTACTGGTCGGTGGCCAAGGGGAGACCCAGTACTTC
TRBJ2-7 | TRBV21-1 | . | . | CASSGTSGTSYEQYF | TGTGCCAGCAGTGGGACTAGCGGGACCTCCTACGAGCAGTACTTC
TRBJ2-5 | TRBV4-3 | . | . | CASSQDASTGRTQYF | TGCGCCAGCAGCCAAGATGCATCCACAGGGCGGACCCAGTACTTC
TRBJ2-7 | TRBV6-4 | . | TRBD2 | CATAPPDGLAGIGFYEQYF | TGTGCCACAGCCCCTCCAGATGGACTAGCGGGAATAGGGTTTTACGAGCAGTACTTC
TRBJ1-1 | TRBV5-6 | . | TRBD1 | CASSLGDRGNTEAFF | TGTGCCAGCAGCTTGGGGGACAGGGGGAACACTGAAGCTTTCTTT
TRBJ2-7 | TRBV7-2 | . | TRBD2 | CASSSGTSGGDGQYF | TGTGCCAGCAGCTCCGGGACTAGCGGGGGGGACGGGCAGTACTTC
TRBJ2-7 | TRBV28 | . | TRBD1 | CASSCRQGWFYEQYF | TGTGCCAGCAGTTGCCGACAGGGGTGGTTCTACGAGCAGTACTTC
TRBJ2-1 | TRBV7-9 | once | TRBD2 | CASSPVSGGCSYNEQFF | TGTGCCAGCAGCCCTGTAAGCGGGGGGTGCTCCTACAATGAGCAGTTCTTC
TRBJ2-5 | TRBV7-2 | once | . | CASSLGPPSAGGSETQYF | TGTGCCAGCAGCTTAGGACCCCCCAGCGCCGGAGGGTCAGAGACCCAGTACTTC
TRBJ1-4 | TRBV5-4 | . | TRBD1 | CASSFDRGTTNEKLFF | TGTGCCAGCAGCTTTGACAGGGGTACAACTAATGAAAAACTGTTTTTT
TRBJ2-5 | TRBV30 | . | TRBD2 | CAWTPITSGKQETQYF | TGTGCCTGGACCCCTATAACTAGCGGGAAACAAGAGACCCAGTACTTC
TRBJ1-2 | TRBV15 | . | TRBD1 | CATSRDRPGGNGYTF | TGTGCCACCAGCAGAGATCGTCCAGGGGGCAATGGCTACACCTTC
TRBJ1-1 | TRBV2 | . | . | CASPQITEAFF | TGTGCCAGCCCCCAAATAACTGAAGCTTTCTTT
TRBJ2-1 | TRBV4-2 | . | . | CASSQESSSVHYNEQFF | TGTGCCAGCAGCCAAGAATCTTCTAGCGTCCACTACAATGAGCAGTTCTTC
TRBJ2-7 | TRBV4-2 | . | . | CASSQQLKGALSYEQYF | TGTGCCAGCAGCCAGCAGCTGAAGGGCGCCCTATCCTACGAGCAGTACTTC
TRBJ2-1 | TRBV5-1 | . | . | CASSLEGHEQFF | TGCGCCAGCAGCTTGGAGGGACATGAGCAGTTCTTC
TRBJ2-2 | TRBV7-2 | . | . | CASSLGPVGVTGELFF | TGTGCCAGCAGCTTAGGACCGGTGGGGGTCACCGGGGAGCTGTTTTTT
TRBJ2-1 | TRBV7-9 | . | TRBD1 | CASSLGPGQGEGEQFF | TGTGCCAGCAGCTTGGGACCGGGACAGGGGGAGGGTGAGCAGTTCTTC
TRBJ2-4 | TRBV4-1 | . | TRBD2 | CASSQDPAGVQYF | TGCGCCAGCAGCCAAGATCCGGCGGGGGTTCAGTACTTC
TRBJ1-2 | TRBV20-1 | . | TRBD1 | CSQPRDRAYTF | TGCAGTCAACCCAGGGACAGGGCCTACACCTTC
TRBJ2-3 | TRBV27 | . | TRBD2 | CASSSDIAGDSTDTQYF | TGTGCCAGCAGTTCCGATATAGCGGGAGATAGCACAGATACGCAGTATTTT
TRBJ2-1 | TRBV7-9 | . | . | CASSLASGAGYNEQFF | TGTGCCAGCAGCCTAGCCTCGGGGGCCGGCTACAATGAGCAGTTCTTC
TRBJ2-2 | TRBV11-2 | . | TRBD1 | CASSLGKRTGRTGELFF | TGTGCCAGCAGCTTAGGGAAGCGGACAGGGAGAACCGGGGAGCTGTTTTTT
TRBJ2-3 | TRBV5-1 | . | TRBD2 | CASSWGLAGGLTDTQYF | TGCGCCAGCAGCTGGGGACTAGCGGGAGGCCTCACAGATACGCAGTATTTT
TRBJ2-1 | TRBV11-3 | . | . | CASSPSGQFSYNEQFF | TGTGCCAGCAGCCCGTCAGGGCAGTTCTCCTACAATGAGCAGTTCTTC
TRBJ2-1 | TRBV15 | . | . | CATSLRQLWFF | TGTGCCACCAGCCTCCGTCAATTATGGTTCTTC
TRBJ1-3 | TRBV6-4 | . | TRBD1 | CASSDAERTGEGNTIYF | TGTGCCAGCAGTGACGCTGAAAGGACAGGGGAAGGAAACACCATATATTTT
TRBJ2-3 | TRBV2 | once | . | CASSQTGCGVTDTQYF | TGTGCCAGCAGTCAGACAGGATGTGGGGTCACAGATACGCAGTATTTT
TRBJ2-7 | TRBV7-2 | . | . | CASSLVPGSYEQYF | TGTGCCAGCAGCTTAGTCCCAGGGAGCTACGAGCAGTACTTC
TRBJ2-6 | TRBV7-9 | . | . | CASSLGDTQFSGANVLTF | TGTGCCAGCAGCTTAGGGGACACCCAATTCTCTGGGGCCAACGTCCTGACTTTC
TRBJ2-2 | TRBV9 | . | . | CASSALQGTGELFF | TGTGCCAGCAGCGCATTACAGGGCACCGGGGAGCTGTTTTTT
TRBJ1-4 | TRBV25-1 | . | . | CASSPGLWRANEKLFF | TGTGCCAGCAGTCCGGGTCTCTGGAGGGCTAATGAAAAACTGTTTTTT
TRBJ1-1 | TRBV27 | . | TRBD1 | CASTSGDRSYTEAFF | TGTGCCAGCACCTCCGGGGACAGGAGCTACACTGAAGCTTTCTTT
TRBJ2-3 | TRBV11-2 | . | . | CASSLMGVRLGTDTQYF | TGTGCCAGCAGCTTAATGGGAGTTCGGCTGGGGACAGATACGCAGTATTTT
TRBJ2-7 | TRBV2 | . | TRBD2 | CASSDTSGSLDEQYF | TGTGCCAGCAGCGATACCAGCGGGAGTCTCGACGAGCAGTACTTC
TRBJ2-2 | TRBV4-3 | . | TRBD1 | CASSPGTGVDTGELFF | TGCGCCAGCAGCCCGGGGACAGGGGTAGACACCGGGGAGCTGTTTTTT
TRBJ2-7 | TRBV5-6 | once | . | CASSLGPTSSYEQYF | TGTGCCAGCAGCTTGGGTCCAACCAGCTCCTACGAGCAGTACTTC
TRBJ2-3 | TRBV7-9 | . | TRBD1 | CASSLGQGIGDTQYF | TGTGCCAGCAGCTTAGGACAGGGGATAGGAGATACGCAGTATTTT
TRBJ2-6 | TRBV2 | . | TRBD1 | CASMSQGWSGANVLTF | TGTGCCAGCATGTCACAGGGGTGGTCTGGGGCCAACGTCCTGACTTTC
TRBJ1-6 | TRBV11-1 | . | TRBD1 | CASSWTGGLYNSPLHF | TGTGCCAGCAGTTGGACAGGGGGCTTGTATAATTCACCCCTCCACTTT
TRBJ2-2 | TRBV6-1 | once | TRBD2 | CASSVRTSGFMDTGELFF | TGTGCCAGCAGTGTCAGGACTAGCGGGTTTATGGACACCGGGGAGCTGTTTTTT
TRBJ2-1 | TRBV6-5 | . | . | CASSYSIIWADNEQFF | TGTGCCAGCAGTTACTCGATAATCTGGGCAGACAATGAGCAGTTCTTC
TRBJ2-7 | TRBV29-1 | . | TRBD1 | CSVTWTGRSYEQYF | TGCAGCGTGACGTGGACAGGGCGCTCCTACGAGCAGTACTTC
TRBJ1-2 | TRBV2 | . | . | CASTKHTNYGYTF | TGTGCCAGCACTAAGCACACCAACTATGGCTACACCTTC
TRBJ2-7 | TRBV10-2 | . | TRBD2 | CASSLGLAENYEQYF | TGCGCCAGCAGCTTAGGACTAGCGGAAAACTACGAGCAGTACTTC
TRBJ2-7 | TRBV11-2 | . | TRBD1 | CASSSGQVLHYEQYF | TGTGCCAGCAGTTCTGGACAGGTCCTACACTACGAGCAGTACTTC
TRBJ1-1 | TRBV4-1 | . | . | CASRSDFRNTEAFF | TGCGCCAGCAGGTCGGACTTTCGGAACACTGAAGCTTTCTTT
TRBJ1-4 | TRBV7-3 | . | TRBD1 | CASSRVTGQGESTNEKLFF | TGTGCCAGCAGTCGCGTTACCGGACAGGGGGAATCAACTAATGAAAAACTGTTTTTT
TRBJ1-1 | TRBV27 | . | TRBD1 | CASSRDRDGLNTEAFF | TGTGCCAGCAGTCGGGACAGGGATGGGCTTAACACTGAAGCTTTCTTT
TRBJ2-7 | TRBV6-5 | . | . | CASSYNGGCAHEQYF | TGTGCCAGCAGTTACAATGGGGGTTGCGCTCACGAGCAGTACTTC
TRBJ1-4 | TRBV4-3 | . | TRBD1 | CASSPGPGQGKFEEKLFF | TGCGCCAGCAGCCCGGGGCCGGGACAGGGGAAGTTTGAGGAAAAACTGTTTTTT
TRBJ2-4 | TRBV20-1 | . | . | CSAQWQNIQYF | TGCAGTGCACAGTGGCAGAACATTCAGTACTTC
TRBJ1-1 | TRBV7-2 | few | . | CASSLGVVRATEAFF | TGTGCCAGCAGCTTGGGTGTTGTGAGAGCCACTGAAGCTTTCTTT
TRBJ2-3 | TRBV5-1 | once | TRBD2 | CASSWYGRGLTTDTQYF | TGCGCCAGCAGCTGGTACGGGCGGGGACTAACCACAGATACGCAGTATTTT